The 21 T cell receptor beta chains below were found in one sample sequenced in a study of shared clonotypes between healthy human individuals. The protocol was immunoSEQ multiplex PCR, while the TCRdb copy is restricted to in-frame clones and leaves out a portion. The sample gives roughly 1,800,000 clones, approximately 95% of which show up once; 1.2% is in the top ten. The naive CD8 subset, CD45RO-negative cells positively selected for CCR7, excluded terminally differentiated effector memory CD45RA+ cells. The material sequenced was naive CD8+ T cells sorted from blood. These receptors came from a man younger than 30 in good health.

V usage is TRBV7-9 and J usage is TRBJ2-7; D may be TRBD1 or TRBD2 (5 bases each). V lost 5 bases and J 6 bases, leaving 20 bases between the germline ends. Germline V gene lookup returns CDR1 SEHNR and CDR2 FQNEAQ (reference sequence). The CDR3 extends over 15 amino acids. CDR3: CASSLSLGVSGEQYF. Written as DNA, the CDR3 is TGTGCCAGCAGCCTTTCCTTGGGGGTCTCGGGCGAGCAGTACTTC.

CDR3 loop: CASSFSQGSKETQYF. The DNA of the CDR3 is TGTGCCAGCAGCTTTTCCCAGGGAAGTAAGGAGACCCAGTACTTC. The genes are TRBV5-6 and TRBJ2-5, with D perhaps TRBD1 (5 bases). Germline CDR1 SGHDT, CDR2 YYEEEE. The CDR3 runs to 15 residues. Trimming left V 2 bases short and J 5 bases short, with 16 bases between.

J is TRBJ2-2 and V is TRBV4-1; 8 nucleotides line up with TRBD1. This CDR3 contains 13 residues. The germline gives CDR1 MGHRA, CDR2 YSYEKL. Trimming removed 6 bases from V and 6 bases from J; junction bases left unmatched: 3. CDR3 protein: CASRQQGAGELFF. The CDR3 DNA follows: TGCGCCAGCAGGCAACAGGGGGCCGGGGAGCTGTTTTTT.

The V call is TRBV7-9, the J call TRBJ2-7, with 7 bases fitting TRBD1. With 2 bases clipped from V and 4 bases from J, the junction kept 8 bases outside the gene matches. The germline V gene encodes CDR1 SEHNR and CDR2 FQNEAQ (reference sequence). The CDR3 totals 15 residues. The CDR3 DNA is TGTGCCAGCAGCTTAATAGGGCAGGGGGAATACGAGCAGTACTTC. Translated, it gives CASSLIGQGEYEQYF.

J is TRBJ2-5 and V is TRBV11-2, with D possibly TRBD2 on 5 matching bases. Germline CDR1 SGHAT, CDR2 FQNNGV. The CDR3 loop spans 16 amino acids. Trimming removed 1 base at V and 0 bases at J, with 12 bases between. The CDR3 DNA is TGTGCCAGCAGCTTAGCGTCAGGACTTTACCAAGAGACCCAGTACTTC. The encoded protein is CASSLASGLYQETQYF.

The chain combines TRBV2 with TRBJ1-2, with D uncertain. Between the trimmed V and J ends, which lost 3 bases and 5 bases, there was a span of 7 bases. The CDR3 is made up of 12 amino acids. Germline V lookup: CDR1 SNHLY, CDR2 FYNNEI. As DNA, the CDR3 is TGTGCCAGCAGTGAGTGGCAGTATGGCTACACCTTC. Amino acids: CASSEWQYGYTF.

The chain combines TRBV7-9 with TRBJ1-1, with D possibly being TRBD1 (5 bases). The V end lost 0 bases, the J end lost 5 bases, and 10 bases lay between the germline ends. Germline CDR1 is SEHNR and CDR2 is FQNEAQ (reference sequence). The CDR3 sequence is 14 residues long. The CDR3 coding sequence is TGTGCCAGCAGCTTAGCGCAGGGAAGTACTGAAGCTTTCTTT. This translates into CASSLAQGSTEAFF.

This chain uses TRBV7-9 with TRBJ1-1, with D unclear. Germline CDR1 reads SEHNR; CDR2 reads FQNEAQ (reference sequence). CDR3 size: 15 residues. V was clipped by 2 bases and J by 8 bases, with 18 bases between them. CDR3 region: CASSLSERAEVEAFF. The CDR3 DNA reads as TGTGCCAGCAGCTTATCAGAGAGGGCAGAAGTAGAAGCTTTCTTT.

The chain is built from TRBV10-3 and TRBJ2-7; D not resolved. Trimming left V 0 bases short and J 5 bases short, with 11 bases between. The CDR3 totals 14 residues. The germline V gene encodes CDR1 ENHRY and CDR2 SYGVKD. CDR3: CAISESQLPHEQYF. CDR3 coding DNA: TGTGCCATCAGTGAGTCCCAACTCCCCCACGAGCAGTACTTC.

The sample holds one count of this clone. The chain recombines TRBV29-1 with TRBJ2-7, with a possible D match to TRBD1 (5 bases). The ends were cut back, 4 bases at V and 1 base at J, with 11 bases in the middle. This CDR3 region has 13 residues. Germline-derived CDR1 and CDR2 are SQVTM and ANQGSEA. In DNA, the CDR3 is TGCAGCGTTGTACAGGTTGGGTCCTACGAGCAGTACTTC. Its translation: CSVVQVGSYEQYF.

The rearrangement links TRBV27 to TRBJ2-7, with TRBD1 matching 9 bases. The trim removed 6 bases at V and 2 bases at J, leaving 5 bases unmatched. This CDR3 has 14 amino acids. CDR1 MNHEY and CDR2 SMNVEV come from the germline V gene (reference sequence). The CDR3, as DNA: TGTGCCAGCAGGGGGACAGGGCTCCCCTACGAGCAGTACTTC. This gives the protein CASRGTGLPYEQYF.

The rearrangement uses TRBV5-1 and TRBJ2-5; TRBD2 matches 10 bases. The germline V gene encodes CDR1 SGHRS and CDR2 YFSETQ. With V trimmed by 2 bases and J by 2 bases, 6 bases remained unmatched. The length of the CDR3 is 16 residues. CDR3 nucleotide sequence: TGCGCCAGCAGCTTTGGGATACTAGCGGGGCAAGAGACCCAGTACTTC. As protein: CASSFGILAGQETQYF.

The chain couples TRBV2 to TRBJ1-2; no firm D call. Germline loops: CDR1 SNHLY, CDR2 FYNNEI. This CDR3 contains 13 residues. Trimming stripped 2 bases from V and 5 bases from J, with 9 bases between. The CDR3 protein is CASSEPEGYGYTF. DNA for the CDR3: TGTGCCAGCAGTGAACCGGAAGGGTATGGCTACACCTTC.

The genes are TRBV18 and TRBJ2-7; D is possibly TRBD2 (6 bases). Germline V gene lookup returns CDR1 KGHSH and CDR2 LQKENI. The CDR3 consists of 14 residues. The V end was cut by 3 bases, the J end by 5 bases, with 14 bases between. CDR3 sequence: CASSPPGEAHEQYF. The CDR3 DNA reads as TGTGCCAGCTCACCGCCCGGGGAGGCCCACGAGCAGTACTTC.

The V gene is TRBV6-6, the J gene TRBJ2-3; perhaps D is TRBD1 or TRBD2 (5 bases each). V was trimmed by 3 bases and J by 2 bases, leaving 12 bases between them. The CDR3 extends over 15 amino acids. CDR1 MNHNY and CDR2 SVGAGI come from the germline V gene (reference sequence). The CDR3 bases are TGTGCCAGCAGTTATGCGGTGGGGGACACAGATACGCAGTATTTT. Translation gives CASSYAVGDTDTQYF.

The rearrangement uses TRBV30 and TRBJ2-6, with a weak D call TRBD1 (5 bases). CDR1 GTSNPN and CDR2 SVGIG come from the germline V gene (reference sequence). Trimming left V 4 bases short and J 2 bases short, with 12 bases between. The CDR3 contains 15 residues. This chain's CDR3 is CAWNGGAPGANVLTF. CDR3 sequence (DNA): TGTGCCTGGAATGGTGGGGCACCTGGGGCCAACGTCCTGACTTTC.

This clone was recorded once. In DNA, the CDR3 is TGTGCCAGTAGTATTTCCGGGGACAGCACAGATACGCAGTATTTT. Translating gives CASSISGDSTDTQYF. The rearrangement uses TRBV19 and TRBJ2-3; D may match TRBD1 or TRBD2 (5 bases each). Germline V gives CDR1 LNHDA, CDR2 SQIVND (reference sequence). V lost 3 bases and J 0 bases, leaving 10 bases between the germline ends. This CDR3 spans 15 amino acids.

The rearrangement links TRBV5-8 to TRBJ2-5, with D unresolved. Germline CDR1 and CDR2: SGHTS and YDEGEE. The CDR3 extends over 15 amino acids. V lost 0 bases and J 4 bases, leaving 13 bases between the germline ends. The CDR3 bases are TGTGCCAGCAGCTTGGGGATAGTAGATGGAGAGACCCAGTACTTC. It is translated as CASSLGIVDGETQYF.

The genes are TRBV7-9 and TRBJ1-4; possible D gene TRBD1, 5 bases. Germline CDR1 SEHNR, CDR2 FQNEAQ (reference sequence). The CDR3 runs to 18 residues. Trimming stripped 2 bases from V and 0 bases from J, with 16 bases between. This chain's CDR3 is CASSLLNGPGSTNEKLFF. The CDR3 DNA reads as TGTGCCAGCAGCTTATTGAACGGGCCAGGGTCAACTAATGAAAAACTGTTTTTT.

The chain carries TRBV6-5 and TRBJ2-2; a weak D match, TRBD2 (6 bases). V dropped 3 bases and J dropped 7 bases, with 9 bases sitting between them. This CDR3 comprises 13 residues. Germline assignment: CDR1 MNHEY and CDR2 SVGAGI. The CDR3 sequence is CASSYMEGGELFF. CDR3 bases: TGTGCCAGCAGTTATATGGAGGGCGGGGAGCTGTTTTTT.

The V and J genes are TRBV30 and TRBJ2-1, with D perhaps TRBD1 or TRBD2 (6 bases each). Deletions cut 2 bases from V and 8 bases from J, with 13 bases between. This CDR3 is built from 13 residues. Germline loops: CDR1 GTSNPN, CDR2 SVGIG (reference sequence). This CDR3 is CAWSIGGRDEQFF. The DNA of the CDR3 is TGTGCCTGGAGTATAGGGGGGCGCGATGAGCAGTTCTTC.